The 19 T cell receptor beta chains below were found in one sample sequenced in a study of T cells after yellow fever vaccination (dated by TCRdb to about 2019). This specimen's treatment or condition label, interpreted: live attenuated yellow fever vaccine strain. The library was obtained by 5' RACE. The reads were generated on an Illumina HiSeq 2500. The raw public reads went through TCRdb reprocessing: fastp at Q25, MiXCR clone calling, in-frame beta chains kept. Duplicate CDR3 protein sequences are folded into a single record with the most common DNA and genes. This sample holds some 600,000 distinct CDR3 sequences; more than 9% were observed only once. The ten largest account for just under 15% of the sample. The sample here was PBMCs, taken on the day of the yellow fever booster vaccination. The receptors originated from a man aged 30-40 years who received the YFV17D yellow fever vaccine.

The table lists this clonotype with many counts. The chain joins TRBV6-2 or TRBV6-3 to TRBJ2-7; 10 bases are a match to TRBD1. Trimming at V came to 5 bases and at J to 2 bases, leaving 6 bases not matched to a gene. The CDR3 is 15 residues long. Per the germline V gene, CDR1 is MNHEY and CDR2 is SVGEGT. The CDR3 protein is CASSAPGQGTYEQYF. The CDR3 coding sequence is TGTGCCAGCAGTGCACCGGGACAGGGGACCTACGAGCAGTACTTC.

This chain connects TRBV6-2 or TRBV6-3 to TRBJ2-5; unclear D gene. CDR1 MNHEY and CDR2 SVGEGT come from the germline V gene. The CDR3 consists of 15 residues. V lost 11 bases to trimming and J lost 1 base, with 20 bases between them. The CDR3 loop is CASRPDRVIQETQYF. CDR3 nucleotides: TGTGCCTCTAGACCCGACCGGGTTATCCAAGAGACCCAGTACTTC.

This rearrangement joins TRBV7-9 to TRBJ2-1; possibly TRBD2 for D (6 bases). CDR3 length: 12 amino acids. Between the trimmed V and J ends, which lost 5 bases and 10 bases, there was a span of 12 bases. The germline V gene encodes CDR1 SEHNR and CDR2 FQNEAQ (reference sequence). CDR3 protein: CASSRPGLEQFF. The DNA of the CDR3 is TGTGCCAGCAGCCGTCCGGGACTCGAGCAGTTCTTC.

This clonotype appeared a few times. CDR3 sequence (DNA): TGCGCCAGCAGATATAGGGACAGGAGCTCCTACGAGCAGTACTTC. Protein sequence: CASRYRDRSSYEQYF. The rearrangement links TRBV5-1 to TRBJ2-7; 8 bases are shared with TRBD1. The CDR3 length is 15 residues. Germline CDR1 SGHRS, CDR2 YFSETQ. J was trimmed by 0 bases and V by 5 bases; bases with no gene match: 7.

The CDR3 loop is CSARDTTGRNSPLHF. The DNA of the CDR3 is TGCAGTGCTAGAGATACGACAGGGCGGAATTCACCCCTCCACTTT. V usage is TRBV20-1 and J usage is TRBJ1-6, with 7 bases matching TRBD1. CDR1 is DFQATT and CDR2 is SNEGSKA in the germline V gene (reference sequence). This CDR3 region has 15 residues. V dropped 0 bases and J dropped 7; count of bases not matched to a gene: 6.

The chain combines TRBV27 with TRBJ2-7; 11 bases align to TRBD1. The CDR3 runs to 16 residues. Germline trimming cut 7 bases from V and 3 bases from J; bases unmatched to any gene: 11. Germline V gene lookup returns CDR1 MNHEY and CDR2 SMNVEV (reference sequence). The CDR3 here is CASTTYSGTGGYEQYF. The CDR3 DNA follows: TGTGCCAGCACTACCTATTCCGGGACAGGGGGCTACGAGCAGTACTTC.

The J gene is TRBJ1-5, the V gene TRBV29-1, with a tentative D call TRBD1 (5 bases). CDR1 is SQVTM and CDR2 is ANQGSEA in the germline V gene. The CDR3 totals 14 residues. V dropped 4 bases and J dropped 0 bases, with 10 bases sitting between them. This chain's CDR3 is CSVVDSYSNQPQHF. DNA of the CDR3: TGCAGCGTTGTCGACAGCTATAGCAATCAGCCCCAGCATTTT.

The J gene is TRBJ1-2, the V gene TRBV6-4, with TRBD1 as a possible D gene (5 bases). Germline V lookup: CDR1 MRHNA, CDR2 SNTAGT. The CDR3 has 15 residues. Deletions cut 0 bases from V and 3 bases from J, with 11 bases between. The CDR3 is CASSDSMTGDYGYTF. The CDR3 nucleotides read TGTGCCAGCAGTGACTCCATGACGGGGGACTATGGCTACACCTTC.

This clonotype was seen only a few times. The rearrangement uses TRBV6-5 and TRBJ2-5; TRBD2 matches at 7 bases. CDR3 length equals 15 residues. CDR1 is MNHEY, CDR2 SVGAGI, per germline. V lost 0 bases, J lost 4 bases, and 5 bases stayed unmatched. This CDR3 is CASSYSAGEAETQYF. Written as DNA, the CDR3 is TGTGCCAGCAGTTACTCCGCGGGAGAAGCAGAGACCCAGTACTTC.

The chain joins TRBV20-1 to TRBJ1-1; D is unclear. This CDR3 contains 13 residues. The germline V gene has CDR1 DFQATT and CDR2 SNEGSKA (reference sequence). V shed 2 bases and J shed 1 base, with 8 bases lying between them. CDR3 coding DNA: TGCAGTGCTAGAAGTCTGACGAACACTGAAGCTTTCTTT. It encodes CSARSLTNTEAFF.

This clonotype has a handful of counts. J is TRBJ2-7 and V is TRBV28; 8 nucleotides align to TRBD2. J lost 6 bases, V lost 4 bases, and 11 bases had no gene match. CDR1 and CDR2 (germline): MDHEN, SYDVKM. The CDR3 is 15 residues long. The CDR3 spells CASSSASGSQVEQYF. The CDR3 DNA reads TGTGCCAGCAGTTCCGCCAGCGGGAGTCAGGTCGAGCAGTACTTC.

This clonotype was observed a handful of times. This chain connects TRBV20-1 to TRBJ2-7, with D unclear. This CDR3 has 11 residues. The V gene's germline CDR1 is DFQATT and CDR2 SNEGSKA (reference sequence). The V gene lost 5 bases and the J gene lost 6 bases, with 11 bases spanning the gap. CDR3 sequence reads: CSAPRPTEQYF. CDR3 nucleotide sequence: TGCAGTGCTCCTCGACCGACCGAGCAGTACTTC.

Here the CDR3 DNA reads TGTGCCAGCAGTTACCGAACATCAACCTTACAGGGAAAGGGTGAAGCTTTCTTT. This translates into CASSYRTSTLQGKGEAFF. The chain uses TRBV6-5 and TRBJ1-1, with D possibly matching TRBD1 (6 bases). V lost 2 bases and J lost 7, with 26 bases in between. The CDR3 consists of 18 residues. CDR1 MNHEY and CDR2 SVGAGI come from the germline V gene.

The chain carries TRBV4-3 and TRBJ2-1; 10 bases align to TRBD2. CDR1 is LGHNA and CDR2 is YSLEER in the germline V gene. The CDR3 has 19 residues. The ends lost 1 base at V and 5 bases at J; junction bases unmatched: 14. The DNA of the CDR3 is TGCGCCAGCAGCCAAGTCGCTAGCGGGAGATCTTCCAGGAACAATGAGCAGTTCTTC. The encoded protein is CASSQVASGRSSRNNEQFF.

The chain links TRBV20-1 to TRBJ1-3, with D possibly matching TRBD1 (5 bases). The V end was cut by 5 bases, the J end by 0 bases, with 11 bases between. Germline V lookup: CDR1 DFQATT, CDR2 SNEGSKA (reference sequence). The CDR3 covers 14 residues. The CDR3 loop reads CSALTGSSGNTIYF. The CDR3 DNA follows: TGCAGTGCTCTTACAGGTAGCTCTGGAAACACCATATATTTT.

The chain recombines TRBV5-1 with TRBJ1-1, with a possible D match to TRBD1 (5 bases). Germline values: CDR1 SGHRS, CDR2 YFSETQ. V lost 3 bases and J lost 4, with 13 bases in between. The CDR3 spans 14 residues. The CDR3 here is CASSSAGVATEAFF. CDR3 nucleotides: TGCGCCAGCAGCTCGGCGGGGGTGGCCACTGAAGCTTTCTTT.

V and J are TRBV28 and TRBJ1-5, with a possible D match to TRBD1 (6 bases). V was trimmed by 7 bases and J by 6 bases, leaving 19 bases between them. The CDR3 runs to 15 residues. Looked up from germline, CDR1 is MDHEN and CDR2 is SYDVKM. The CDR3 loop reads CASMPVGGAVQPQHF. DNA for the CDR3: TGTGCCAGCATGCCCGTTGGGGGGGCGGTTCAGCCCCAGCATTTT. The full variable domain, with the rest looked up from reference TRBV28 and TRBJ1-5, is DVKVTQSSRYLVKRTGEKVFLECVQDMDHENMFWYRQDPGLGLRLIYFSYDVKMKEKGDIPEGYSVSREKKERFSLILESASTNQTSMYLCASMPVGGAVQPQHFGDGTRLSIL.

This clonotype has a count of ten or more. This rearrangement joins TRBV7-2 to TRBJ1-2, with 9 nucleotides matching TRBD1. V shed 3 bases, J shed 4 bases, and the junction held 3 bases outside the gene matches. Per germline, CDR1 SGHTA and CDR2 FQGNSA. CDR3 length equals 14 residues. The CDR3 DNA reads TGTGCCAGCAGCTTGGGACAGGGTGGCTATGGCTACACCTTC. It yields the protein CASSLGQGGYGYTF.

There are a few counts of this clonotype. This rearrangement joins TRBV24-1 to TRBJ2-5; D uncertain. V was clipped by 2 bases and J by 7 bases, with 19 bases between them. The germline V gene has CDR1 KGHDR and CDR2 SFDVKD. This CDR3 has 16 amino acids. The CDR3 DNA follows: TGTGCCACCAGTGATTCCTCCTTCGACGGCTCCAGGACCCAGTACTTC. Its protein product is CATSDSSFDGSRTQYF.